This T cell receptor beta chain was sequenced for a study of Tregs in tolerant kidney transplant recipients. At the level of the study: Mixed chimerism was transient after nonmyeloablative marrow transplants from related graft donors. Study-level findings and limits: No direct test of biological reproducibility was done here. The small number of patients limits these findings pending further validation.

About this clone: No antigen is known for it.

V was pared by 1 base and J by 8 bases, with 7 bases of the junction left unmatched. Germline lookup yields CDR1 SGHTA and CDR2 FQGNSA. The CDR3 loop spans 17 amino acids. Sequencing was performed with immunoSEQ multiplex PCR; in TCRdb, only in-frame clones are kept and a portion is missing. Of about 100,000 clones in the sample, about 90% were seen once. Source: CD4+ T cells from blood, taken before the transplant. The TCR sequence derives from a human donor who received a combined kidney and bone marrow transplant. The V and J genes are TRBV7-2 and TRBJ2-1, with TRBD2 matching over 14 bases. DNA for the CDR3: TGTGCCAGCAGCTTAGATTCGGGACTAGCGGGAGAGGATGAGCAGTTCTTC. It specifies CASSLDSGLAGEDEQFF. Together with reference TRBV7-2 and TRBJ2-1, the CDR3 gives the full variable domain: GAGVSQSPSNKVTEKGKDVELRCDPISGHTALYWYRQSLGQGLEFLIYFQGNSAPDKSGLPSDRFSAERTGGSVSTLTIQRTQQEDSAVYLCASSLDSGLAGEDEQFFGPGTRLTVL.